This record covers a single T cell receptor (delta chain). The antigen this receptor binds is unknown. This clone may be a read error of a much larger clone one base away. The same CDR3 also results from other DNA sequences found in this sample. These data come from a study of gamma-delta T cells after stem cell transplantation (dated by TCRdb to 2016 to 2018). The protocol used for the library was RT-PCR. This sample was sequenced with an Illumina MiSeq. Clonotypes were called again by TCRdb from the public reads via CATT, and duplicate nucleotide sequences were then merged into one entry. This sample lists 2,400 or so delta-chain clones; approximately 46% were detected once. The leading ten clones occupy 15% to 20% of the sample. The source of this sequence is a human donor. It is not recorded whose cells these are; they may come from a transplant donor. Sequenced sample: gamma-delta T cells.

CDR3 reads: CACDYLTGGYEKADKLIF. The sequenced DNA: TGCGCCTGTGACTACCTTACTGGGGGATACGAGAAGGCCGATAAACTCATCTTT. The V gene is TRDV2 and the J gene is TRDJ1; 13 nucleotides in the junction match TRDD3. Counted from cysteine to phenylalanine, this CDR3 has 18 amino acids. Left in the record is the CDR3 DNA by itself, 54 bases read in frame from the first base. CDR1 GEAIGNYY and CDR2 EKD are derived from the germline V gene.